The 9 T cell receptor beta chains below all came from one sample that was sequenced in a study of neurological immune-mediated disorders. Time point described: longitudinal time-point 1 (baseline). TCRdb ran MiXCR on the 5' RACE reads and lists one entry per CDR3 protein. The sample contains around 71,000 distinct CDR3 sequences, roughly an eighth of which appear only once. The sample comprised PBMCs. These receptors all come from a female donor with HTLV-1-associated myelopathy (HAM/TSP).

The chain has TRBV12-3 or TRBV12-4 and TRBJ2-1; 11 bases fit TRBD2. The CDR3 length is 17 residues. Germline trimming cut 4 bases from V and 6 bases from J; bases unmatched to any gene: 11. The CDR3: CASSSTNSGGAVNEQFF. The CDR3 coding sequence is TGTGCCAGCAGTTCCACCAATAGCGGGGGGGCCGTCAATGAGCAGTTCTTC.

Many counts were recorded for this clonotype. The rearrangement uses TRBV27 and TRBJ2-7; the match to TRBD1 covers 11 bases. V trimming: 6 bases; J trimming: 5 bases; junction bases outside the gene matches: 6. CDR3 length: 14 amino acids. Germline assignment: CDR1 MNHEY and CDR2 SMNVEV (reference sequence). The CDR3 here is CASSWTGGGNEQYF. The CDR3 nucleotides are TGTGCCAGCAGCTGGACAGGGGGCGGGAACGAGCAGTACTTC.

This clonotype was counted ten times or more. V is TRBV5-1 and J is TRBJ1-1; tentative D call: TRBD1 (5 bases). CDR3 length: 13 residues. The germline V gene encodes CDR1 SGHRS and CDR2 YFSETQ. Trimming left V 0 bases short and J 4 bases short, with 7 bases between. The CDR3 region is CASSLGGGTEAFF. DNA for the CDR3: TGCGCCAGCAGCTTGGGGGGGGGCACTGAAGCTTTCTTT.

This clonotype has ten or more counts. The rearrangement links TRBV5-1 to TRBJ2-3, with TRBD1 matching 8 bases. With V trimmed by 3 bases and J by 4 bases, 7 bases remained unmatched. The germline CDR1 and CDR2 sequences are SGHRS and YFSETQ. The CDR3 sequence is 15 residues long. CDR3 residues: CASSSQGAGADTQYF. Here the CDR3 DNA reads TGCGCCAGCAGCTCCCAGGGGGCAGGCGCAGATACGCAGTATTTT.

This clonotype was found once. This sequence may be a read error, since a much larger clone differs from it by one base. The rearrangement joins TRBV7-3 to TRBJ1-1; D possibly corresponds to TRBD1 (5 bases). The CDR3 is 16 residues long. CDR1 is SGHTA and CDR2 is FQGTGA in the germline V gene. The CDR3, as DNA: TGTGTCAGCAGCTTTGTTCGACGGGACCGGAACACTGAAGCTTTCTTT. It is translated as CVSSFVRRDRNTEAFF.

This clonotype came up many times. This chain connects TRBV28 to TRBJ1-1, with D unclear. Per germline, CDR1 MDHEN and CDR2 SYDVKM. Trimming stripped 2 bases from V and 3 bases from J, with 13 bases between. This CDR3 spans 15 amino acids. The CDR3 nucleotides are TGTGCCAGCAGTTTAAAGAAGCCGGCCTACACTGAAGCTTTCTTT. Translated: CASSLKKPAYTEAFF.

This clonotype was found many times. The chain uses TRBV5-1 and TRBJ2-5, with TRBD1 matching 7 bases. CDR1 is SGHRS, CDR2 YFSETQ, per germline. Germline trimming cut 4 bases from V and 5 bases from J; bases unmatched to any gene: 14. The CDR3 is 16 amino acids. Here the CDR3 reads CASSRENRGSRETQYF. The CDR3, as DNA: TGCGCCAGCAGCCGAGAAAACAGGGGTAGTCGGGAGACCCAGTACTTC.

This clonotype was counted at least ten times. J is TRBJ2-3 and V is TRBV28, with 8 bases lining up with TRBD1. The V gene end was trimmed by 7 bases and the J gene end by 0 bases; junction bases not matched to a gene: 6. This CDR3 is 15 amino acids long. Per germline, CDR1 MDHEN and CDR2 SYDVKM. The CDR3 nucleotides read TGTGCCAGCACAAACAGGGGGACTAGCACAGATACGCAGTATTTT. Translating gives CASTNRGTSTDTQYF.

In its sample, this clonotype was seen many times. The chain couples TRBV7-8 to TRBJ2-3; D is unresolved. CDR3 length equals 12 residues. Per the germline V gene, CDR1 is SGHVS and CDR2 is FQNEAQ. Deletions cut 8 bases from V and 3 bases from J, with 9 bases between. The CDR3 DNA follows: TGTGCCAGCCAGCGTGGGACAGATACGCAGTATTTT. Residues: CASQRGTDTQYF.